The text below deals with one T cell receptor (beta chain). This receptor's antigen is unknown. No base-level quality is on record; no much larger clone is a single base apart. Taken from cysteine to phenylalanine, the CDR3 has 16 residues. CDR3 DNA is the only sequence kept; it has 48 bases, read in frame from the first base. Here V drops 4 bases and J drops 5 bases, and the junction holds 12 bases not matched to any gene. CDR1 and CDR2, per the germline V gene (reference sequence), are LNHDA and SQIVND. The sample is drawn from a study of cytomegalovirus exposure and HLA in healthy donors (dated by TCRdb to 2015 to 2018). The study in broad terms: According to a later analysis, the 120 or so validation repertoires were produced on the same platform as the 666 repertoires of the first cohort. The study aimed to test whether cataloging public T cell receptors could reveal signatures of past pathogen exposure. Along with the roughly 710-subject first cohort, a separate validation cohort of over a hundred different subjects was used. To predict cytomegalovirus infection status, the study combined high-throughput TCR immunosequencing, statistical association of individual TCRs with disease status, and machine learning. The study at large found these results: The authors suggested that the approach could potentially be generalized to other disease states and immunological phenotypes. The study listed approximately 160 TCR beta chains as associated with cytomegalovirus. All 120 or so repertoires were used to score co-occurrence in the validation cohort in a later analysis, because that analysis had no HLA typing for the cohort. Most TCR sequences were observed very rarely across donors, whereas some public TCRs were present in many individuals. Subsequent analysis determined that TCRs grouped into clusters in the first cohort also showed a tendency toward co-occurrence across the roughly 130 validation repertoires, and 94% of cluster scores exceeded 0. In vitro tests confirmed that a few of the cytomegalovirus-associated TCR beta chains recognize cytomegalovirus antigens. The classifier was reported to diagnose cytomegalovirus status with high specificity and sensitivity in both the original and validation cohorts.

The protocol used for the library was the immunoSEQ multiplex PCR assay. In the paper's pipeline: A statistical classification framework was built to diagnose cytomegalovirus status from the catalog of TCR beta chain sequences. TCRdb re-hosts the immuneACCESS table, in-frame sequences only. Its copies lack some clones; in the studies checked, an unresolved V gene accounts for under half of them, and the cause for the rest is not known. V and J calls and clone size are copied from that table; D and trimming were computed from the DNA. The sample includes around 80,000 clones, with roughly 96% observed a single time. The ten largest clones add up to approximately 1.4% of the sample. Donors formed part of the validation cohort, which comprised 120 subjects and was distinct from the first cohort of 550 to 850 subjects.

The sample was PBMCs. The sequence was collected from a woman aged 18-30 years in good health and CMV-seronegative. The chain links TRBV19 with TRBJ2-7, and 9 junctional nucleotides match TRBD1. This receptor carries the CDR3 CASSTHPGQGSHEQYF. The DNA sequence reads TGTGCCAGTAGTACCCATCCGGGACAGGGTTCACACGAGCAGTACTTC.